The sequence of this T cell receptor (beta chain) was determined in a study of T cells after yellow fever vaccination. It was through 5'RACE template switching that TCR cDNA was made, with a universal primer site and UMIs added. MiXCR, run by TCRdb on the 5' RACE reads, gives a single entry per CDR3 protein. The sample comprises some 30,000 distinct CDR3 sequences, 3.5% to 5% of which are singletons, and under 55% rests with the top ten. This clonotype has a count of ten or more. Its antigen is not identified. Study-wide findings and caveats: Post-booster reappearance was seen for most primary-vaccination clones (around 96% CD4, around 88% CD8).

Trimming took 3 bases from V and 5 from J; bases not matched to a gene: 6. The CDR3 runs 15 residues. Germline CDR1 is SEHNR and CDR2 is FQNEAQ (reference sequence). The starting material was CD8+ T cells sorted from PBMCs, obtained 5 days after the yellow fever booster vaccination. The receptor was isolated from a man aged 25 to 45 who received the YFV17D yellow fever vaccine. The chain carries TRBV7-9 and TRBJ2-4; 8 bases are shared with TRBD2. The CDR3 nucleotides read TGTGCCAGCAGCTTTCAGCCGGGACTAGAAAACATTCAGTACTTC. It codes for CASSFQPGLENIQYF.